The 4 T cell receptor beta chains below were found in one sample sequenced in a study of blood T cell repertoires in COVID-19. Clones were sequenced by immunoSEQ multiplex PCR, and TCRdb holds only the in-frame ones, with some missing. The table records roughly 78,000 clones, around 89% of them present only once. Sequencing input: peripheral blood. The receptor source for this set is a man aged 55 to 70 with acute or convalescent COVID-19.

The V gene is TRBV2, the J gene TRBJ1-6; 10 bases agree with TRBD1. The CDR3 contains 14 residues. Germline loops: CDR1 SNHLY, CDR2 FYNNEI. V shed 5 bases and J 10 bases; nucleotides not matched to a gene: 5. Here the CDR3 DNA reads TGTGCCAGCAGTCCTGGGACAGGGGCATCACCCCTCCACTTT. It yields the protein CASSPGTGASPLHF.

The chain is built from TRBV11-2 and TRBJ2-5; 7 nucleotides align to TRBD1. Trimming took 2 bases from V and 4 from J; bases not matched to a gene: 4. CDR3 length: 14 amino acids. Germline V gene data show CDR1 as SGHAT and CDR2 as FQNNGV. The CDR3 region is CASSLTGARETQYF. The CDR3 coding sequence is TGTGCCAGCAGCTTAACAGGGGCCCGAGAGACCCAGTACTTC.

The chain has TRBV13 and TRBJ1-4, with 11 bases aligning to TRBD1. The trim removed 6 bases at V and 7 bases at J, leaving 7 bases unmatched. The CDR3 runs to 15 residues. The germline V gene has CDR1 PRHDT and CDR2 FYEKMQ (reference sequence). The CDR3 loop is CASRQTGTGGEKLFF. CDR3 DNA sequence: TGTGCCAGCAGGCAAACCGGGACAGGGGGTGAAAAACTGTTTTTT.

This chain connects TRBV4-2 to TRBJ2-1; the D is unclear. The CDR3 contains 11 residues. V gave up 4 bases and J gave up 5 bases, with 3 bases separating them. Germline CDR1 reads LGHNA; CDR2 reads YNFKEQ. The CDR3 loop is CASSLDNEQFF. The CDR3 DNA sequence: TGTGCCAGCAGCCTCGACAATGAGCAGTTCTTC.